This entry lists 11 T cell receptor beta chains sequenced from one sample in a study of T cell responses to AZD1222 COVID-19 vaccine. Only in-frame clones appear in the TCRdb table, and some are missing; sequencing was by immunoSEQ multiplex PCR. The sample lists about 51,000 clones; 70% to 90% were seen once. The material was peripheral blood, obtained 28 days after the second AZD1222 dose. These receptors originate from an adult who received the AZD1222 COVID-19 vaccine.

This sequence joins TRBV4-1 and TRBJ2-1, with 11 bases lining up with TRBD2. There are 17 residues in the CDR3. The V gene end was trimmed by 1 base and the J gene end by 3 bases; junction bases not matched to a gene: 5. Looked up from germline, CDR1 is MGHRA and CDR2 is YSYEKL. CDR3: CASSQGGLAGIYNEQFF. The CDR3 nucleotides read TGCGCCAGCAGCCAAGGAGGACTAGCGGGTATCTACAATGAGCAGTTCTTC.

This clone is a singleton in its sample. V is TRBV30 and J is TRBJ2-7, with D unclear. There are 14 residues in the CDR3. V was shortened by 0 bases and J by 3 bases, with 12 bases between the two germline ends. Germline V gene sequence: CDR1 GTSNPN, CDR2 SVGIG (reference sequence). The CDR3 bases are TGTGCCTGGAGTGTAAGGGCCAGCAGCTACGAGCAGTACTTC. Protein: CAWSVRASSYEQYF.

The J gene is TRBJ2-2, the V gene TRBV25-1; 7 bases are a match to TRBD2. Germline V gene sequence: CDR1 MGHDK, CDR2 SYGVNS. There are 13 residues in the CDR3. Trimming removed 5 bases from V and 6 bases from J; junction bases left unmatched: 3. CDR3: CASSLAGAGELFF. The CDR3 nucleotides are TGTGCCAGCAGTTTGGCGGGAGCCGGGGAGCTGTTTTTT.

V and J are TRBV5-1 and TRBJ2-3; 10 nucleotides line up with TRBD1. Germline V gene data show CDR1 as SGHRS and CDR2 as YFSETQ. Trimming at V came to 4 bases and at J to 5 bases, leaving 4 bases not matched to a gene. The CDR3 extends over 14 amino acids. CDR3 coding DNA: TGCGCCAGCAGCCGACAGGGGGCGGAAGATACGCAGTATTTT. As protein: CASSRQGAEDTQYF.

The rearrangement joins TRBV4-3 to TRBJ2-7, with no clear D. V dropped 1 base and J dropped 3 bases, with 13 bases sitting between them. Germline CDR1 is LGHNA and CDR2 is YSLEER. The CDR3 loop spans 15 amino acids. As DNA, the CDR3 is TGCGCCAGCAGCCAAGTCGCTCTTGGTGGCTACGAGCAGTACTTC. Translation gives CASSQVALGGYEQYF.

The rearrangement joins TRBV6-5 to TRBJ2-7; 11 nucleotides agree with TRBD2. With V trimmed by 6 bases and J by 3 bases, 4 bases remained unmatched. CDR1 MNHEY and CDR2 SVGAGI come from the germline V gene. There are 14 residues in the CDR3. The CDR3 nucleotides read TGTGCCAGCAGGTTAGCGGGAGGGTTCTACGAGCAGTACTTC. Its protein product is CASRLAGGFYEQYF.

The J gene is TRBJ2-7, the V gene TRBV11-2; 7 bases fit TRBD2. The CDR3 totals 14 residues. After removal of 6 bases from V and 2 bases from J, the junction contained 7 bases not matched to a gene. Germline V gives CDR1 SGHAT, CDR2 FQNNGV. DNA of the CDR3: TGTGCCAGCAGTCTCTGGGGGGGGGCCTACGAGCAGTACTTC. Translating gives CASSLWGGAYEQYF.

The rearrangement joins TRBV19 to TRBJ2-7; D not resolved. V gave up 3 bases and J gave up 0 bases, with 9 bases separating them. Germline loops: CDR1 LNHDA, CDR2 SQIVND (reference sequence). CDR3 size: 14 residues. This chain's CDR3 is CASSISTVSYEQYF. CDR3 DNA: TGTGCCAGTAGTATTAGTACGGTCTCCTACGAGCAGTACTTC. The whole variable domain, filled in from reference TRBV19 and TRBJ2-7, reads DGGITQSPKYLFRKEGQNVTLSCEQNLNHDAMYWYRQDPGQGLRLIYYSQIVNDFQKGDIAEGYSVSREKKESFPLTVTSAQKNPTAFYLCASSISTVSYEQYFGPGTRLTVT.

The chain recombines TRBV9 with TRBJ2-7; D possibly corresponds to TRBD1 (7 bases). CDR3 length: 15 amino acids. Germline V gene data show CDR1 as SGDLS and CDR2 as YYNGEE. The V end lost 4 bases, the J end lost 3 bases, and 17 bases lay between the germline ends. The CDR3 region is CASSPLQGGFYEQYF. In DNA form, the CDR3 reads TGTGCCAGCAGCCCCCTGCAGGGGGGCTTCTACGAGCAGTACTTC. The whole variable domain, filled in from reference TRBV9 and TRBJ2-7, reads DSGVTQTPKHLITATGQRVTLRCSPRSGDLSVYWYQQSLDQGLQFLIQYYNGEERAKGNILERFSAQQFPDLHSELNLSSLELGDSALYFCASSPLQGGFYEQYFGPGTRLTVT.

J is TRBJ2-5 and V is TRBV28, with D perhaps TRBD1 (6 bases). The CDR3 consists of 14 residues. Trimming removed 3 bases at V and 6 bases at J, with 14 bases between. CDR1 is MDHEN, CDR2 SYDVKM, per germline. CDR3 loop: CASSFYRAVKTQYF. The CDR3 DNA sequence: TGTGCCAGCAGTTTTTACAGGGCGGTGAAGACCCAGTACTTC. Filled out from reference TRBV28 and TRBJ2-5, the complete variable domain reads DVKVTQSSRYLVKRTGEKVFLECVQDMDHENMFWYRQDPGLGLRLIYFSYDVKMKEKGDIPEGYSVSREKKERFSLILESASTNQTSMYLCASSFYRAVKTQYFGPGTRLLVL.

The chain uses TRBV5-1 and TRBJ2-1; a possible D gene is TRBD1 (6 bases). V shed 2 bases and J shed 0 bases, with 9 bases lying between them. There are 15 residues in the CDR3. Germline V gives CDR1 SGHRS, CDR2 YFSETQ. In nucleotides, the CDR3 is TGCGCCAGCAGCTTCGGGGACAACTCCTACAATGAGCAGTTCTTC. Translating it yields CASSFGDNSYNEQFF.